The T cell receptor (beta chain) under discussion was sequenced for a study of blood T cell repertoires in COVID-19. Study information: Whether acute or convalescent, the COVID-19 samples came from the United States, Italy and Spain. PBMCs, B-cell-depleted T cells, or T cells provided the cDNA or gDNA that made up the material.

J was trimmed by 1 base and V by 0 bases; bases with no gene match: 5. In germline, CDR1 is SGDLS, CDR2 YYNGEE. The CDR3 has 17 amino acids. Clones were sequenced by immunoSEQ multiplex PCR, and TCRdb holds only the in-frame ones, with some missing. The sample gives tens of thousands of clones, roughly 90% of which show up once; around 13% is in the top ten. The sequencing sample was made of peripheral blood. The genes are TRBV9 and TRBJ2-5, with TRBD1 matching 11 bases. The TCR sequence derives from a human donor in a cohort sampled during active COVID-19. CDR3 in amino acids: CASSVGWGTGGQETQYF. CDR3 coding DNA: TGTGCCAGCAGCGTAGGGTGGGGGACAGGGGGCCAAGAGACCCAGTACTTC.